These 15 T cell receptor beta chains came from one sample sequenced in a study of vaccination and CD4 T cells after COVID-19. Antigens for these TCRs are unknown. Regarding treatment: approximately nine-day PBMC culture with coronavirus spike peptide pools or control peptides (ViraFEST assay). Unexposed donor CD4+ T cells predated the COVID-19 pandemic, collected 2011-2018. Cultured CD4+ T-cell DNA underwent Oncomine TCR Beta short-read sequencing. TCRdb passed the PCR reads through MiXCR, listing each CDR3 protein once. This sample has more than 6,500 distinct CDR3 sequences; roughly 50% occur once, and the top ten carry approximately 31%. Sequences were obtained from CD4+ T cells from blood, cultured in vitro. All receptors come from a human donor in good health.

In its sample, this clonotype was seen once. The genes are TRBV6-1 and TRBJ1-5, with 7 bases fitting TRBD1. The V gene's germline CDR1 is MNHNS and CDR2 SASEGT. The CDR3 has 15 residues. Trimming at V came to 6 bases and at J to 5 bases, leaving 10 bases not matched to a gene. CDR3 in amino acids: CASRSGQHGYQPQHF. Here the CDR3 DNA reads TGTGCCAGCAGGTCGGGACAGCATGGCTATCAGCCCCAGCATTTT.

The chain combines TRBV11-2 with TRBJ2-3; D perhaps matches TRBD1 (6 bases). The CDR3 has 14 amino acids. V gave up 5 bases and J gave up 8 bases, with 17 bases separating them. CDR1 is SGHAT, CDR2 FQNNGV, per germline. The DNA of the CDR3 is TGTGCCAGCAGCCCCACACAGGGTCAAGGTACGCAGTATTTT. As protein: CASSPTQGQGTQYF.

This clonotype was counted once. This chain's CDR3 is CASSLTYEQYF. The CDR3 bases are TGTGCCAGCAGTTTAACCTACGAGCAGTACTTC. This chain uses TRBV6-2 or TRBV6-3 with TRBJ2-7; D is uncertain. This CDR3 has 11 amino acids. Germline CDR1 is MNHEY and CDR2 is SVGEGT. V lost 4 bases and J 2 bases, leaving 3 bases between the germline ends.

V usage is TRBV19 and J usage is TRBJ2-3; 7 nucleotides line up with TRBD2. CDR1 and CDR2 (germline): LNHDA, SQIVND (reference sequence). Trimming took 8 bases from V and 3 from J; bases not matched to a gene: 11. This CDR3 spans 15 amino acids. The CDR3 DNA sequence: TGTGCCAGTCGGACTCGGGGGGTTAGAACAGATACGCAGTATTTT. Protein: CASRTRGVRTDTQYF.

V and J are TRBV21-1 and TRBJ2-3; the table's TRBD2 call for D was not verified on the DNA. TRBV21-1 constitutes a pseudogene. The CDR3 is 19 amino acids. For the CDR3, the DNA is TGTGCCAGCAGCAAAAAAGGGAGGGGACCCTCCCGAGGGTGTTGTACGCAGTATTTT. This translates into CASSKKGRGPSRGCCTQYF.

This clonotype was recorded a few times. CDR3 sequence: CSAREAGAQEAFF. CDR3 nucleotides: TGCAGTGCTAGAGAGGCAGGGGCGCAGGAAGCTTTCTTT. The rearrangement joins TRBV20-1 to TRBJ1-1; tentative D call: TRBD1 (6 bases). The CDR3 loop spans 13 amino acids. The germline gives CDR1 DFQATT, CDR2 SNEGSKA (reference sequence). The ends were cut back, 0 bases at V and 8 bases at J, with 13 bases in the middle.

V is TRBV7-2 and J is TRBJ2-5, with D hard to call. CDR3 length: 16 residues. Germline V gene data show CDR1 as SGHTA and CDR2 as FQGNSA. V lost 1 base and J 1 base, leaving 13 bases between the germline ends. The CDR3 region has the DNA TGTGCCAGCAGCTTAGGAGCCGGTCTCCTCCAAGAGACCCAGTACTTC. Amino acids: CASSLGAGLLQETQYF.

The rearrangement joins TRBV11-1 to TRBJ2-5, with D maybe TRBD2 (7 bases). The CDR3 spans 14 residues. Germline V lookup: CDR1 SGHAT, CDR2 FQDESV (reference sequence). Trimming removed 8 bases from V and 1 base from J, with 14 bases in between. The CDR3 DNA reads TGTGCCAGCGGCTGGGGGGGGGCCCAAGAGACCCAGTACTTC. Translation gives CASGWGGAQETQYF.

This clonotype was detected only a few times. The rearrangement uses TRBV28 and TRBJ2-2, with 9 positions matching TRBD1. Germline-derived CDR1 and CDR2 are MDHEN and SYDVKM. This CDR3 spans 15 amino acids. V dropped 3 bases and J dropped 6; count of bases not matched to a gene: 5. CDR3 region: CASSFLQGAAGELFF. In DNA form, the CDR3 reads TGTGCCAGCAGTTTCCTACAGGGGGCGGCCGGGGAGCTGTTTTTT.

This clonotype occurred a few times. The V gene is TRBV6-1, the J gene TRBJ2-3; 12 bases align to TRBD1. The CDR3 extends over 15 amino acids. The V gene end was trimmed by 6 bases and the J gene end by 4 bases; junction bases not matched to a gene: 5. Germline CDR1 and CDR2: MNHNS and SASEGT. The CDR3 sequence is CASRGGTGGSDTQYF. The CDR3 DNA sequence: TGTGCCAGCAGAGGGGGGACAGGGGGCTCAGATACGCAGTATTTT.

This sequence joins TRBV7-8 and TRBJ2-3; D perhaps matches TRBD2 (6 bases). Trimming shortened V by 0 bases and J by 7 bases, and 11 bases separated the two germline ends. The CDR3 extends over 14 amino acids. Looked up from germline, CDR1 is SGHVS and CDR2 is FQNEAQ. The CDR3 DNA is TGTGCCAGCAGCTTAGCGGGAGGTCAATATACGCAGTATTTT. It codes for CASSLAGGQYTQYF.

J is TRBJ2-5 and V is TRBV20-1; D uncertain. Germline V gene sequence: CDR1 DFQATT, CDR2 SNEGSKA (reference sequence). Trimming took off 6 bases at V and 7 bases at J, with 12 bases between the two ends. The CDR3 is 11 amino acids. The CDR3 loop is CSALLRGTQYF. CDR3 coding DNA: TGCAGTGCCCTCTTGAGAGGGACCCAGTACTTC.

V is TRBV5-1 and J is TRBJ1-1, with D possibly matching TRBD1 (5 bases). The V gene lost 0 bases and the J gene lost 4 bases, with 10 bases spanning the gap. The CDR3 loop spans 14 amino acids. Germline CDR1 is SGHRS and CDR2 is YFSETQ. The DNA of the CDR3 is TGCGCCAGCAGCTTGGAGGGGATGGGCACTGAAGCTTTCTTT. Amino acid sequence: CASSLEGMGTEAFF.

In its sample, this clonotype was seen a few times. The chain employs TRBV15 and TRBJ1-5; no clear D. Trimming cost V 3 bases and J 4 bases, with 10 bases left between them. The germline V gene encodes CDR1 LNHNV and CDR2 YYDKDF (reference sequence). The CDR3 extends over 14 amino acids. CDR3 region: CATSRDGSNQPQHF. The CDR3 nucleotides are TGTGCCACCAGCAGGGACGGGTCGAATCAGCCCCAGCATTTT.

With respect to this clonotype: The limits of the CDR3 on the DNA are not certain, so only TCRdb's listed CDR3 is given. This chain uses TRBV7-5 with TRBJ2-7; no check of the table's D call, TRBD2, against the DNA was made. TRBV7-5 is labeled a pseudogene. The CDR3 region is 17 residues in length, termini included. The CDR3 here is CISVSEEAGVSSYEQYF.